This T cell receptor (beta chain) was obtained from a study of T-cell reconstitution after alpha-beta-depleted transplantation in children. Germline V gene data show CDR1 as ENHRY and CDR2 as SYGVKD. The CDR3 length is 15 residues. With 0 bases removed from V and 2 bases from J, the gap between germline ends came to 11 bases. This clonotype showed up many times. Unique molecular identifiers were used to barcode this TCRbeta library. A single record per CDR3 protein comes from TCRdb applying MiXCR to the PCR reads. The sample lists hundreds of thousands of distinct CDR3 sequences; approximately 16% were seen once.

Sequenced here: PBMCs from the stem cell graft donor, sampled from the stem cell graft. The TCR originated in a human donor who donated a stem cell graft to a child with acute myeloid leukemia. The V gene is TRBV10-3, the J gene TRBJ2-7, with D tentatively TRBD2 (5 bases). CDR3 coding DNA: TGTGCCATCAGTGAGTCGGAGGACCGCACCTACGAGCAGTACTTC. Residues: CAISESEDRTYEQYF.